The entry below gives a single T cell receptor beta chain sequence along with its context. No antigen is known for it. The sample originates from a study of CD4+ T cells in melanoma. Broader study findings: CD8+ T cell, macrophage and B cell function reportedly correlated with neoantigen-specific CD4+ T cells. In melanoma, neoantigen-specific CD4+ T cells reportedly differed in differentiation state.

V lost 2 bases to trimming and J lost 6 bases, with 10 bases between them. The V gene's germline CDR1 is SNHLY and CDR2 FYNNEI. The length of the CDR3 is 14 residues. The method was immunoSEQ multiplex PCR; TCRdb's version includes in-frame clones alone and lacks a portion of them. The sample lists about 50,000 clones, roughly 87% occurring once. The sequencing input was peripheral blood. The V call is TRBV2, the J call TRBJ1-4; D gene uncertain. The origin of this receptor is a human donor with melanoma. The CDR3 here is CASSEQGRDEKLFF. CDR3 DNA: TGTGCCAGCAGTGAACAAGGGAGGGATGAAAAACTGTTTTTT. The entire variable domain, with the rest obtained from reference TRBV2 and TRBJ1-4, is as follows: EPEVTQTPSHQVTQMGQEVILRCVPISNHLYFYWYRQILGQKVEFLVSFYNNEISEKSEIFDDQFSVERPDGSNFTLKIRSTKLEDSAMYFCASSEQGRDEKLFFGSGTQLSVL.